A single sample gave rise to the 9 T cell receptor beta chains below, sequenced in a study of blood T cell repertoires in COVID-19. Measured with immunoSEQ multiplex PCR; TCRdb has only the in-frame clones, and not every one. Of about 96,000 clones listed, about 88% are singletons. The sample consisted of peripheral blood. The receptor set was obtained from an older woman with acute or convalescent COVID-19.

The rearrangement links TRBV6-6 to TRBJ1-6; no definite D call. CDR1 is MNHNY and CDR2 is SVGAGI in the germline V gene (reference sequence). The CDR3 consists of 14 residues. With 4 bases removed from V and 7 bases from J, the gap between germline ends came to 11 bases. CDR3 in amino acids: CASSSEGRNSPLHF. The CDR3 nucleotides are TGTGCCAGCAGTTCTGAGGGCCGAAATTCACCCCTCCACTTT.

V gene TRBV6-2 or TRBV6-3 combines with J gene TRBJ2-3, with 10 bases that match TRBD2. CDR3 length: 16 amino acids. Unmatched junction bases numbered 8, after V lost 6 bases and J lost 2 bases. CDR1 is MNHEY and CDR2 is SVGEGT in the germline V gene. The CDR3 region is CASSQRGGPVTDTQYF. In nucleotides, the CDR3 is TGTGCCAGCAGCCAGCGGGGGGGCCCGGTCACAGATACGCAGTATTTT.

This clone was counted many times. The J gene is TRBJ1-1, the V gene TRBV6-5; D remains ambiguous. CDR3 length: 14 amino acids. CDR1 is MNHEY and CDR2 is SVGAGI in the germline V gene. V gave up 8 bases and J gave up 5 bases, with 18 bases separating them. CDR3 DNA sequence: TGTGCCAGCGGCACCTCTAGGTTGAGGACTGAAGCTTTCTTT. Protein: CASGTSRLRTEAFF.

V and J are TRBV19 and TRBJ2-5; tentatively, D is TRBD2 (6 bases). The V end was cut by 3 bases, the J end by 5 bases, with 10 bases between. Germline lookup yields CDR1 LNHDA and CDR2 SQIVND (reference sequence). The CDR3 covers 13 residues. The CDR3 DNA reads TGTGCCAGTAGTATGGCCCGGGGGGAGACCCAGTACTTC. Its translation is CASSMARGETQYF.

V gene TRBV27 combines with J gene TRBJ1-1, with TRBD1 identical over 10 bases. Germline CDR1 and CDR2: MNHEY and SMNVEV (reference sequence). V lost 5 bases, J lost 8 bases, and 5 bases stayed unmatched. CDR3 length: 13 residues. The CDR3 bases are TGTGCCAGCAGTCTCCGGACAGGGGGGGAAGCTTTCTTT. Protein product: CASSLRTGGEAFF.

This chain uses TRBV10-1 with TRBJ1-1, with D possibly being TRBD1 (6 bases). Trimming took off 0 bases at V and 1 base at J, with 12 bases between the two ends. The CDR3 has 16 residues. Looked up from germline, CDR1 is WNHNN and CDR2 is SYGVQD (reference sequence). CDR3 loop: CASSESAGAKNTEAFF. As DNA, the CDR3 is TGCGCCAGCAGTGAGTCGGCGGGGGCAAAGAACACTGAAGCTTTCTTT.

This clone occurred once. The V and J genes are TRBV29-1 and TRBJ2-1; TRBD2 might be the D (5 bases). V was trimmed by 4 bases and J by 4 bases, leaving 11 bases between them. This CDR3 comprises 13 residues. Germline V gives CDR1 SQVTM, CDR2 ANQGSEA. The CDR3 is CSVAAALYNEQFF. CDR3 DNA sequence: TGCAGCGTTGCAGCGGCTCTATACAATGAGCAGTTCTTC.

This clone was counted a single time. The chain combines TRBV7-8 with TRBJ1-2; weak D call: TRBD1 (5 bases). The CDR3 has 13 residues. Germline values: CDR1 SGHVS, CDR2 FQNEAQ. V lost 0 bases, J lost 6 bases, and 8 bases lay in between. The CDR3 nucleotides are TGTGCCAGCAGCTTAGCGGGGCGTCATGGCTACACCTTC. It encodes CASSLAGRHGYTF.

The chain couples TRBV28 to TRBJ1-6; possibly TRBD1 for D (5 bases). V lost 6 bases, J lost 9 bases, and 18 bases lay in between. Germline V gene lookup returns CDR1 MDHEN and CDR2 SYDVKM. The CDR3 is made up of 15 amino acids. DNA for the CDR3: TGTGCCAGCAGCCCCCTCGGGTCAGGGATTTCACCCCTCCACTTT. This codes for CASSPLGSGISPLHF. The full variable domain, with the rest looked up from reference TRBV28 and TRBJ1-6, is DVKVTQSSRYLVKRTGEKVFLECVQDMDHENMFWYRQDPGLGLRLIYFSYDVKMKEKGDIPEGYSVSREKKERFSLILESASTNQTSMYLCASSPLGSGISPLHFGNGTRLTVT.